This is a list of T cell receptor beta chains from one sample in a study of regulatory dendritic cells for organ transplantation. Libraries were prepared by immunoSEQ multiplex PCR; TCRdb keeps only in-frame clonotypes and omits some of them. Here the sample spans over 20,000 clones, 70% to 90% being singletons. Which antigens these TCRs recognize remains unknown. Source material: naive CD4+ T cells from blood cultured with regulatory dendritic cells. Receptors originate from a human donor in good health. The CDR3 runs from the conserved cysteine through the conserved F or W. Fields, in order: J gene, clone size, D gene, V gene, CDR3 length, CDR3 protein, CDR3 DNA. D genes are given only for firm matches. Where a row states a size, it is once, few, many or the class of an expanded clone; other rows omit it.

TRBJ2-7	-	TRBD1	TRBV28	15	CASSFRRTGVDEQYF	TGTGCCAGCAGTTTTCGTAGGACAGGGGTGGACGAGCAGTACTTC
TRBJ1-1	-	TRBD1	TRBV5-8	14	CASSSDRVDTEAFF	TGTGCCAGCAGCTCGGACAGGGTCGACACTGAAGCTTTCTTT
TRBJ1-5	-	-	TRBV7-2	14	CASSSYGSNQPQHF	TGTGCCAGCAGCTCGTATGGTAGCAATCAGCCCCAGCATTTT
TRBJ1-4	once	-	TRBV2	13	CASSGRGDEKLFF	TGTGCCAGCAGTGGGCGTGGGGATGAAAAACTGTTTTTT
TRBJ2-3	-	TRBD2	TRBV18	17	CASSPGGLAVATDTQYF	TGTGCCAGCTCACCGGGAGGACTAGCGGTGGCCACAGATACGCAGTATTTT
TRBJ1-5	-	-	TRBV5-5	14	CASGRGLSNQPQHF	TGTGCCAGTGGCCGGGGCCTTAGCAATCAGCCCCAGCATTTT
TRBJ1-1	-	-	TRBV9	15	CASSVLGTANTEAFF	TGTGCCAGCAGCGTACTTGGGACGGCGAACACTGAAGCTTTCTTT
TRBJ1-6	-	-	TRBV5-1	19	CASSLVGPRARSGHSPLHF	TGCGCCAGCAGCCTCGTAGGACCCCGGGCCCGTAGTGGGCATTCACCCCTCCACTTT
TRBJ1-1	-	-	TRBV7-5	13	CARSSGRNTEAFF	TGTGCCAGAAGCTCCGGGCGGAACACTGAAGCTTTCTTT
TRBJ2-1	-	-	TRBV4-3	15	CASSQRLSSYNEQFF	TGCGCCAGCAGCCAAAGGCTGAGCTCCTACAATGAGCAGTTCTTC
TRBJ1-2	-	-	TRBV6-5	15	CATIGGGRAPNGYTF	TGTGCCACCATTGGCGGGGGGCGCGCCCCAAATGGCTACACCTTC
TRBJ2-3	few	TRBD2	TRBV7-2	15	CASSLAGGVADTQYF	TGTGCCAGCAGTTTAGCGGGGGGCGTCGCGGATACGCAGTATTTT
TRBJ2-7	-	-	TRBV6-5	12	CASSRDTEAQYF	TGTGCCAGCAGTCGCGACACAGAGGCGCAGTACTTC
TRBJ2-5	-	-	TRBV27	13	CASKTGYQETQYF	TGTGCCAGCAAGACGGGGTACCAAGAGACCCAGTACTTC
TRBJ2-2	-	-	TRBV5-1	16	CASSLASGVWTGELFF	TGCGCCAGCAGCTTGGCCTCGGGAGTATGGACCGGGGAGCTGTTTTTT
TRBJ2-1	-	-	TRBV7-3	15	CASSLGNDMLNEQFF	TGTGCCAGCAGCTTGGGGAATGATATGTTGAATGAGCAGTTCTTC
TRBJ2-5	-	TRBD2	TRBV6-5	13	CASRPAGAETQYF	TGTGCCAGCAGGCCAGCGGGGGCGGAGACCCAGTACTTC
TRBJ2-1	-	-	TRBV7-9	11	CASSLSGEQFF	TGTGCCAGCAGCTTAAGCGGTGAGCAGTTCTTC
TRBJ2-3	-	TRBD2	TRBV7-2	16	CASSSGLAGGPDTQYF	TGTGCCAGCAGCTCCGGACTAGCGGGGGGTCCAGATACGCAGTATTTT
TRBJ1-5	-	-	TRBV11-2	14	CASSLIVLGQPQHF	TGTGCCAGCAGCTTAATCGTTCTGGGTCAGCCCCAGCATTTT
TRBJ2-2	once	TRBD2	TRBV7-9	16	CASSFGREGHTGELFF	TGTGCCAGCAGCTTTGGGCGGGAGGGCCACACCGGGGAGCTGTTTTTT
TRBJ1-1	once	-	TRBV6-1	14	CASSETPRHEKAFF	TGTGCCAGCAGCGAAACGCCCCGACACGAGAAAGCTTTCTTT
TRBJ2-1	-	-	TRBV18	17	CASSPFRGTRFSNEQFF	TGTGCCAGCTCACCATTCCGGGGGACAAGGTTCTCCAATGAGCAGTTCTTC
TRBJ2-7	-	-	TRBV5-1	15	CASSSHRKSSYEQYF	TGCGCCAGCAGCTCCCACAGGAAGAGCTCCTACGAGCAGTACTTC
TRBJ2-2	-	-	TRBV15	14	CATSRDPRDGELFF	TGTGCCACCAGCAGAGATCCGAGGGACGGGGAGCTGTTTTTT
TRBJ1-4	-	-	TRBV2	14	CASWERGTNEKLFF	TGTGCCAGTTGGGAGAGGGGGACTAATGAAAAACTGTTTTTT
TRBJ2-3	-	-	TRBV18	14	CASSPPSFTTTQYF	TGTGCCAGCTCACCACCTTCTTTCACTACGACGCAGTATTTT
TRBJ2-7	-	-	TRBV21-1	17	CASSKGSARGCSYEQYF	TGTGCCAGCAGCAAAGGGTCGGCCAGGGGGTGCTCCTACGAGCAGTACTTC
TRBJ1-1	-	-	TRBV28	15	CASSLITGKNTEAFF	TGTGCCAGCAGTTTAATTACAGGGAAGAACACTGAAGCTTTCTTT
TRBJ2-2	few	-	TRBV30	12	CAWNRDTGELFF	TGTGCCTGGAACAGAGACACCGGGGAGCTGTTTTTT
TRBJ1-4	-	-	TRBV7-2	14	CASSAGHANEKLFF	TGTGCCAGCAGCGCGGGACACGCGAATGAAAAACTGTTTTTT
TRBJ2-5	-	-	TRBV29-1	14	CSVTTTGLPETQYF	TGCAGCGTTACTACTACAGGGCTTCCAGAGACCCAGTACTTC
TRBJ2-3	-	TRBD1	TRBV27	17	CASSDEGQAFSTDTQYF	TGTGCCAGCAGCGACGAAGGACAGGCGTTTAGCACAGATACGCAGTATTTT
TRBJ1-5	few	-	TRBV25-1	16	CASSAAGSGTNQPQHF	TGTGCCAGCAGTGCCGCGGGGTCCGGCACGAATCAGCCCCAGCATTTT
TRBJ2-3	once	TRBD2	TRBV18	15	CASSLTSGRTDTQYF	TGTGCCAGCTCACTGACTAGCGGGAGGACGGATACGCAGTATTTT